This TCR beta chain was retrieved from a study of blood T cell repertoires in COVID-19. Germline lookup yields CDR1 SGHRS and CDR2 YFSETQ. The CDR3 extends over 15 amino acids. The V segment lost 0 bases and the J segment 5 bases; nucleotides outside the gene matches: 6. TCRdb keeps only in-frame clones here, not all; method: immunoSEQ multiplex PCR. This table has roughly 150,000 clones, approximately 90% appearing once. This chain joins TRBV5-1 and TRBJ2-3; 7 nucleotides line up with TRBD2. The source material was peripheral blood. The source of this sequence is a young man with COVID-19, enrolled during active disease. As DNA, the CDR3 is TGCGCCAGCAGCTTGGGACTAGCCTCGATAGATACGCAGTATTTT. Translated, it gives CASSLGLASIDTQYF.